This T cell receptor (beta chain) originates from a study of OX40 agonist ivuxolimab in advanced cancers. Profiling relied on immunoSEQ multiplex PCR, and the TCRdb table lists in-frame clones only, not all of them. Among tens of thousands of clones listed, 87% were seen once. The CDR3 has 17 residues. V lost 0 bases, J lost 4 bases, and 6 bases stayed unmatched. Germline V gene lookup returns CDR1 SGHTA and CDR2 FQGNSA. The V call is TRBV7-2, the J call TRBJ2-2, with TRBD2 matching over 9 bases. This TCR derives from an adult with an advanced solid tumor such as melanoma, head and neck, liver or kidney cancer. The starting material was CD4+ or CD8+ T cells sorted from blood, obtained in a trial of the OX40 agonist ivuxolimab. The CDR3 sequence is CASSLAAGGYTTGELFF. The CDR3 DNA follows: TGTGCCAGCAGCTTAGCAGCGGGAGGCTATACCACCGGGGAGCTGTTTTTT.